These 26 T cell receptor beta chains were sequenced from one sample in a study of post-analysis software for immune sequencing data. Findings and limits, study-wide: TRBV5-6, TRBV5-1 and TRBV20-1 belonged to a set of about five TRBV segments that were more frequent in patients than controls.

These receptors' antigens are unknown. Sequencing libraries made from TCR beta cDNA carried unique molecular identifiers. TCRdb independently ran MiXCR on the PCR reads; one entry per CDR3 protein. The repertoire holds hundreds of thousands of distinct CDR3 sequences, under 70% seen once, with over 4% in the top ten. Sequencing was done on a sample of blood. The receptors stem from a girl between 5 and 17 years old with multiple sclerosis.

The rearrangement joins TRBV7-2 to TRBJ2-7, with 8 bases identical to TRBD1. The germline V gene encodes CDR1 SGHTA and CDR2 FQGNSA. V was clipped by 3 bases and J by 1 base; unmatched bases: 5. This CDR3 is 15 amino acids long. The CDR3, as DNA: TGTGCCAGCAGCTTCGACAGGGGATCGTCCTACGAGCAGTACTTC. It is translated as CASSFDRGSSYEQYF. Together with reference TRBV7-2 and TRBJ2-7, the CDR3 gives the full variable domain: GAGVSQSPSNKVTEKGKDVELRCDPISGHTALYWYRQSLGQGLEFLIYFQGNSAPDKSGLPSDRFSAERTGGSVSTLTIQRTQQEDSAVYLCASSFDRGSSYEQYFGPGTRLTVT.

There are a few counts of this clonotype. The rearrangement links TRBV12-3 or TRBV12-4 to TRBJ2-1; 7 nucleotides agree with TRBD2. This CDR3 spans 15 amino acids. V dropped 3 bases and J dropped 7; count of bases not matched to a gene: 9. The CDR3 bases are TGTGCCAGCAGTTTGGGGGGAGGGCTTCCAAATGAGCAGTTCTTC. Translation gives CASSLGGGLPNEQFF.

The chain links TRBV12-3 or TRBV12-4 to TRBJ2-3; D remains ambiguous. V was trimmed by 8 bases and J by 8 bases, leaving 23 bases between them. CDR3 length: 15 residues. The CDR3 region is CASDPAGMPSVTQYF. The CDR3 DNA is TGTGCCAGCGACCCGGCCGGCATGCCCTCGGTTACGCAGTATTTT.

The chain carries TRBV10-2 and TRBJ1-1, with D unclear. Germline CDR1 reads WSHSY; CDR2 reads SAAADI. Trimming removed 3 bases from V and 4 bases from J, with 21 bases in between. The CDR3 contains 17 residues. CDR3 in amino acids: CASSEGTMLVFGTEAFF. The CDR3 bases are TGCGCCAGCAGTGAAGGTACAATGTTGGTATTTGGCACTGAAGCTTTCTTT.

This clonotype was detected once. It is likely a read error, because the conserved phenylalanine at the end of the CDR3 is missing. The V and J genes are TRBV3-1 and TRBJ2-5; 10 bases fit TRBD1. The length of the CDR3 is 16 residues. CDR1 and CDR2 from the germline V gene are LGHDT and YNNKEL (reference sequence). The CDR3 DNA is TGTGCCAGCAGCCTGACTGCCGGGACAGGGGAAGAGGCCCAGTACTGC. It yields the protein CASSLTAGTGEEAQYC.

This chain uses TRBV7-2 with TRBJ2-5; possibly TRBD2 for D (5 bases). Trimming stripped 2 bases from V and 1 base from J, with 20 bases between. Looked up from germline, CDR1 is SGHTA and CDR2 is FQGNSA. The CDR3 covers 18 residues. The CDR3 loop is CASSLTVRAATFQETQYF. The CDR3 DNA sequence: TGTGCCAGCAGCTTAACAGTCCGAGCGGCCACCTTCCAAGAGACCCAGTACTTC.

V and J are TRBV7-9 and TRBJ1-2; 9 bases agree with TRBD1. Germline V CDR1 and CDR2: SEHNR, FQNEAQ (reference sequence). CDR3 size: 15 residues. V dropped 2 bases and J dropped 6; count of bases not matched to a gene: 7. In DNA form, the CDR3 reads TGTGCCAGCAGCTTAATACAGGGGGCCATCAATGGCTACACCTTC. Translation: CASSLIQGAINGYTF.

This clonotype was counted many times. The chain recombines TRBV6-4 with TRBJ2-1; TRBD1 or TRBD2 may be the D gene (5 bases each). This CDR3 is 13 amino acids long. Germline V gene data show CDR1 as MRHNA and CDR2 as SNTAGT. Trimming stripped 3 bases from V and 4 bases from J, with 7 bases between. The DNA of the CDR3 is TGTGCCAGCAGTGAAGGGGAGTACAATGAGCAGTTCTTC. It translates to CASSEGEYNEQFF.

This clonotype was seen more than once but under ten times. J is TRBJ2-3 and V is TRBV7-3; TRBD2 agrees at 11 bases. The germline gives CDR1 SGHTA, CDR2 FQGTGA. This CDR3 has 17 amino acids. The trim removed 4 bases at V and 0 bases at J, leaving 6 bases unmatched. CDR3: CASSSFGTSGSTDTQYF. As DNA, the CDR3 is TGTGCCAGCAGCTCCTTCGGGACTAGCGGCAGCACAGATACGCAGTATTTT. The complete variable domain, with remaining parts taken from reference TRBV7-3 and TRBJ2-3, reads GAGVSQTPSNKVTEKGKYVELRCDPISGHTALYWYRQSLGQGPEFLIYFQGTGAADDSGLPNDRFFAVRPEGSVSTLKIQRTERGDSAVYLCASSSFGTSGSTDTQYFGPGTRLTVL.

CDR3 sequence: CAITNDRGRIDEQFF. CDR3 DNA sequence: TGTGCCATCACTAACGACAGGGGGAGGATCGATGAGCAGTTCTTC. The chain carries TRBV10-3 and TRBJ2-1; 9 bases map to TRBD1. Trimming cost V 7 bases and J 8 bases; bases outside gene matches: 12. From germline, CDR1 is ENHRY and CDR2 SYGVKD. The CDR3 consists of 15 residues.

The V gene is TRBV10-3, the J gene TRBJ2-1; perhaps TRBD2 as D (6 bases). Germline V gene data show CDR1 as ENHRY and CDR2 as SYGVKD. The CDR3 covers 17 residues. Trimming removed 5 bases from V and 6 bases from J, with 23 bases in between. The CDR3 is CAISPGTGLLTGNEQFF. CDR3 nucleotide sequence: TGTGCCATCAGTCCCGGGACTGGACTTCTGACCGGCAATGAGCAGTTCTTC.

This CDR3 is CASSQVEGQGSYNEQFF. The DNA of the CDR3 is TGTGCCAGCAGCCAAGTCGAGGGACAGGGGTCCTACAATGAGCAGTTCTTC. The V gene is TRBV4-2, the J gene TRBJ2-1, with 10 bases that match TRBD1. Trimming cost V 1 base and J 1 base; bases outside gene matches: 4. Germline CDR1 LGHNA, CDR2 YNFKEQ. The CDR3 has 17 residues.

The CDR3 nucleotides are TGTGCCAGCAGCCCGCGGGAAGGGGATACGCAGTATTTT. This translates into CASSPREGDTQYF. This chain connects TRBV7-8 to TRBJ2-3; D may be TRBD2 (6 bases). CDR1 and CDR2 from the germline V gene are SGHVS and FQNEAQ. The CDR3 covers 13 residues. Trimming left V 5 bases short and J 6 bases short, with 12 bases between.

In its sample, this clonotype was seen a few times. The chain joins TRBV29-1 to TRBJ2-7, with 8 bases matching TRBD1. The CDR3 has 11 amino acids. In germline, CDR1 is SQVTM, CDR2 ANQGSEA. V trimming: 6 bases; J trimming: 5 bases; junction bases outside the gene matches: 3. This CDR3 is CSVDRGDEQYF. In nucleotides, the CDR3 is TGCAGCGTAGACAGGGGCGACGAGCAGTACTTC.

This chain uses TRBV7-6 with TRBJ2-4; D perhaps matches TRBD1 (6 bases). CDR1 is SGHVS, CDR2 FNYEAQ, per germline. Trimming cost V 4 bases and J 9 bases, with 19 bases left between them. The CDR3 is made up of 15 amino acids. CDR3 loop: CASSSAREGGSIQYF. In nucleotides, the CDR3 is TGTGCCAGCAGCTCCGCCCGGGAAGGGGGATCCATTCAGTACTTC.

The CDR3 coding sequence is TGCAGCGTTGGACCTTCCTCCTACGAGCAGTACTTC. Translating gives CSVGPSSYEQYF. V is TRBV29-1 and J is TRBJ2-7; D is unclear. The V gene lost 4 bases and the J gene lost 0 bases, with 7 bases spanning the gap. CDR1 is SQVTM, CDR2 ANQGSEA, per germline. The CDR3 extends over 12 amino acids.

This clonotype has only a few counts. This chain uses TRBV29-1 with TRBJ2-1; TRBD2 matches at 11 bases. Germline V CDR1 and CDR2: SQVTM, ANQGSEA. This CDR3 contains 15 residues. V was clipped by 5 bases and J by 7 bases; unmatched bases: 10. The chain's CDR3 is CSVSRSGRAGNEQFF. CDR3 sequence (DNA): TGCAGCGTTTCCCGTAGCGGGAGGGCCGGTAATGAGCAGTTCTTC.

V is TRBV7-6 and J is TRBJ2-1; D gene unclear. CDR1 and CDR2 from the germline V gene are SGHVS and FNYEAQ. The CDR3 covers 16 residues. V lost 5 bases, J lost 4 bases, and 18 bases lay in between. The CDR3 bases are TGTGCCAGCAGCGGAACAAGGCAGGTAACTTACAATGAGCAGTTCTTC. This gives the protein CASSGTRQVTYNEQFF.

This clonotype was observed a few times. V gene TRBV29-1 combines with J gene TRBJ2-1, with D maybe TRBD2 (6 bases). Germline V gene sequence: CDR1 SQVTM, CDR2 ANQGSEA. The CDR3 is made up of 16 amino acids. The V end was cut by 5 bases, the J end by 0 bases, with 17 bases between. CDR3 residues: CSVLGGEVSSYNEQFF. The CDR3 bases are TGCAGCGTTTTGGGGGGAGAGGTAAGCTCCTACAATGAGCAGTTCTTC.

The chain links TRBV6-1 to TRBJ1-6; 7 nucleotides line up with TRBD1. Germline CDR1 is MNHNS and CDR2 is SASEGT. The CDR3 extends over 14 amino acids. With 6 bases clipped from V and 10 bases from J, the junction kept 9 bases outside the gene matches. The CDR3 sequence: CASRQGQIISPLHF. Written as DNA, the CDR3 is TGTGCCAGCAGACAGGGACAGATAATCTCACCCCTCCACTTT.

The sample holds a few counts of this clonotype. The chain links TRBV5-1 to TRBJ2-1, with TRBD2 as a possible D gene (5 bases). The CDR3 extends over 13 amino acids. V lost 1 base and J 6 bases, leaving 8 bases between the germline ends. Germline V gene sequence: CDR1 SGHRS, CDR2 YFSETQ. The CDR3 DNA sequence: TGCGCCAGCAGCTTGACTAGGATCAATGAGCAGTTCTTC. The encoded protein is CASSLTRINEQFF.

This clonotype was detected once. CDR3 loop: CASSPGAGPSTQYF. CDR3 DNA sequence: TGTGCCAGCAGCCCAGGAGCGGGTCCGTCTACGCAGTATTTT. This chain uses TRBV7-3 with TRBJ2-3; D might be TRBD2 (6 bases). V lost 5 bases to trimming and J lost 8 bases, with 17 bases between them. This CDR3 contains 14 residues. Per germline, CDR1 SGHTA and CDR2 FQGTGA.

The chain is built from TRBV20-1 and TRBJ2-1, with D maybe TRBD2 (7 bases). Germline-derived CDR1 and CDR2 are DFQATT and SNEGSKA (reference sequence). Trimming took 5 bases from V and 7 from J, leaving 15 bases between them. The CDR3 contains 13 residues. CDR3 DNA sequence: TGCAGTGCTCTCGGGGGGCATAGGAATGAGCAGTTCTTC. Translation gives CSALGGHRNEQFF.

J is TRBJ2-5 and V is TRBV29-1; 8 nucleotides align to TRBD2. The junction had 2 bases not matched to a gene; V was cut back by 5 bases and J by 0 bases. The length of the CDR3 is 13 residues. CDR1 and CDR2 from the germline V gene are SQVTM and ANQGSEA. Here the CDR3 DNA reads TGCAGCGTTCCGGGAGGGTACCAAGAGACCCAGTACTTC. Encoded protein: CSVPGGYQETQYF.

The V and J genes are TRBV5-1 and TRBJ2-5, with D perhaps being TRBD1 or TRBD2 (5 bases each). The DNA end is more similar to TRBJ2-7, so the J call may be wrong. This CDR3 is built from 14 residues. Germline V gene data show CDR1 as SGHRS and CDR2 as YFSETQ. The CDR3 bases are TGCGCCAGCAGCTTGGCCGGGGACCGCGGCGAGCAGTACTTC. Translated, it gives CASSLAGDRGEQYF.

This clonotype was counted between two and nine times. The J gene is TRBJ2-7, the V gene TRBV20-1; 8 nucleotides line up with TRBD2. CDR3 length: 14 residues. Unmatched junction bases numbered 9, after V lost 5 bases and J lost 3 bases. The germline V gene has CDR1 DFQATT and CDR2 SNEGSKA (reference sequence). As DNA, the CDR3 is TGCAGTGCTCCTCGGGCGGGGGGCAACTACGAGCAGTACTTC. Its translation is CSAPRAGGNYEQYF.